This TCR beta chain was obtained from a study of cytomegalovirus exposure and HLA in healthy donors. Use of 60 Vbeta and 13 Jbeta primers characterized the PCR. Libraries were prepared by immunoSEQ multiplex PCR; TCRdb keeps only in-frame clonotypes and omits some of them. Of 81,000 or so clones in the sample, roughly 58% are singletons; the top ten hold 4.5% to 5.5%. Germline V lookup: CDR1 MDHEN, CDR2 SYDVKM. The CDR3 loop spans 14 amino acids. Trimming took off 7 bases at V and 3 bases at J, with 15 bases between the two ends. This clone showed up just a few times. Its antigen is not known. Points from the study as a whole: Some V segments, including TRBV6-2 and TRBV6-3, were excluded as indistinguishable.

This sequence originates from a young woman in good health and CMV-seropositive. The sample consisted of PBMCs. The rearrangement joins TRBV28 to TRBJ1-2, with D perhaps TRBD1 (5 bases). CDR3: CASTGPGRDYGYTF. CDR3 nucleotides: TGTGCCAGCACCGGGCCAGGGAGGGACTATGGCTACACCTTC.